Shown below are 19 T cell receptor beta chains from a single sample sequenced in a study of beta chain features in type 1 diabetes. All of the isolated RNA was reverse transcribed, so expressed TCRB transcripts were sequenced. TCRdb's copy holds only in-frame clones and misses some; the assay was immunoSEQ multiplex PCR. The table includes roughly 50,000 clones, around 45% detected once. Their target antigens are unknown. General study findings and limits: Shorter TCRB CDR3s, moderately but significantly so, marked every one of the four CD4+ subsets in Type 1 diabetes patients.

The sequenced sample consisted of stem cell memory CD4+ T cells from blood. These receptors were taken from a young man with type 1 diabetes.

The rearrangement links TRBV27 to TRBJ2-2, with 8 nucleotides matching TRBD2. After removal of 3 bases from V and 2 bases from J, the junction contained 2 bases not matched to a gene. Germline V CDR1 and CDR2: MNHEY, SMNVEV (reference sequence). The CDR3 length is 15 residues. CDR3 loop: CASSFSGVNTGELFF. As DNA, the CDR3 is TGTGCCAGCAGTTTTAGCGGGGTAAACACCGGGGAGCTGTTTTTT.

This clone was detected only a few times. The rearrangement joins TRBV5-1 to TRBJ2-7; TRBD2 matches at 8 bases. Germline CDR1 SGHRS, CDR2 YFSETQ. V lost 4 bases to trimming and J lost 0 bases; unmatched junction nucleotides: 9. This CDR3 spans 16 amino acids. The DNA for the CDR3 is TGCGCCAGCAGCCTTAATAGCGGGACTACCTCCTACGAGCAGTACTTC. Encoded protein: CASSLNSGTTSYEQYF. The full variable domain, with the rest looked up from reference TRBV5-1 and TRBJ2-7, is KAGVTQTPRYLIKTRGQQVTLSCSPISGHRSVSWYQQTPGQGLQFLFEYFSETQRNKGNFPGRFSGRQFSNSRSEMNVSTLELGDSALYLCASSLNSGTTSYEQYFGPGTRLTVT.

The rearrangement uses TRBV7-2 and TRBJ2-5; unclear D gene. The ends were cut back, 1 base at V and 4 bases at J, with 10 bases in the middle. This CDR3 is built from 14 residues. In germline, CDR1 is SGHTA, CDR2 FQGNSA. The CDR3 DNA reads as TGTGCCAGCAGCTTAGGTAGAAGTCTAGAGACCCAGTACTTC. Its translation is CASSLGRSLETQYF.

This chain links TRBV7-9 with TRBJ2-2, with D perhaps matching TRBD2 (5 bases). The V end was cut by 3 bases, the J end by 2 bases, with 10 bases between. The CDR3 loop spans 15 amino acids. CDR1 and CDR2 (germline): SEHNR, FQNEAQ (reference sequence). CDR3 DNA: TGTGCCAGCAGCTTTTGGTCGGGAAACACCGGGGAGCTGTTTTTT. This translates into CASSFWSGNTGELFF.

This clone was found a few times. The chain uses TRBV28 and TRBJ2-3; TRBD1 agrees at 8 bases. J lost 5 bases, V lost 8 bases, and 9 bases had no gene match. There are 14 residues in the CDR3. Germline values: CDR1 MDHEN, CDR2 SYDVKM. The CDR3 region has the DNA TGTGCCAGCCACCGGGACAGGCCTCAAGATACGCAGTATTTT. Encoded protein: CASHRDRPQDTQYF. Drawing the rest from reference TRBV28 and TRBJ2-3, the complete variable domain is DVKVTQSSRYLVKRTGEKVFLECVQDMDHENMFWYRQDPGLGLRLIYFSYDVKMKEKGDIPEGYSVSREKKERFSLILESASTNQTSMYLCASHRDRPQDTQYFGPGTRLTVL.

Remarks on this clone: This sample includes further DNA sequences coding for the same CDR3. The chain is built from TRBV5-1 and TRBJ2-1; TRBD2 matches 10 bases. Germline CDR1 SGHRS, CDR2 YFSETQ. The CDR3 runs 15 residues. The trim removed 0 bases at V and 3 bases at J, leaving 0 bases unmatched. In nucleotides, the CDR3 is TGCGCCAGCAGCTTGGGGACTAGCGGCTACAATGAGCAGTTCTTC. Protein sequence: CASSLGTSGYNEQFF.

This clone was seen a handful of times. V is TRBV5-1 and J is TRBJ2-7; D remains unclear. CDR1 and CDR2 from the germline V gene are SGHRS and YFSETQ. The V end was cut by 2 bases, the J end by 0 bases, with 12 bases between. This CDR3 is built from 15 residues. This CDR3 reads CASSLEPTSSYEQYF. Here the CDR3 DNA reads TGCGCCAGCAGCTTAGAACCAACAAGCTCCTACGAGCAGTACTTC.

The V gene is TRBV2, the J gene TRBJ1-1; no firm D call. The germline V gene encodes CDR1 SNHLY and CDR2 FYNNEI. This CDR3 is 12 amino acids long. V was pared by 6 bases and J by 3 bases, with 8 bases between. The CDR3 region is CASRGRDTEAFF. CDR3 coding DNA: TGTGCCAGCAGGGGGAGGGACACTGAAGCTTTCTTT.

The chain employs TRBV6-5 and TRBJ1-1, with 7 nucleotides matching TRBD1. V was pared by 5 bases and J by 0 bases, with 3 bases of the junction left unmatched. Per the germline V gene, CDR1 is MNHEY and CDR2 is SVGAGI. The CDR3 is made up of 14 amino acids. The CDR3: CASSRDRMNTEAFF. The DNA for the CDR3 is TGTGCCAGCAGTCGGGACAGAATGAACACTGAAGCTTTCTTT.

J is TRBJ2-7 and V is TRBV27, with 11 bases fitting TRBD2. Germline V gives CDR1 MNHEY, CDR2 SMNVEV (reference sequence). The trim removed 0 bases at V and 5 bases at J, leaving 3 bases unmatched. CDR3 length equals 15 residues. The CDR3 DNA reads TGTGCCAGCAGTTTATCGGGACTAGCGGTCCACGAGCAGTACTTC. It yields the protein CASSLSGLAVHEQYF.

This chain links TRBV7-2 with TRBJ1-2, with D possibly matching TRBD1 (5 bases). The CDR3 extends over 17 amino acids. The germline gives CDR1 SGHTA, CDR2 FQGNSA. Trimming removed 2 bases from V and 0 bases from J, with 16 bases in between. The CDR3 here is CASSLYPAAGSNYGYTF. As DNA, the CDR3 is TGTGCCAGCAGCTTATACCCGGCGGCAGGGTCTAACTATGGCTACACCTTC.

V and J are TRBV27 and TRBJ2-5, with a tentative D call TRBD1 (5 bases). Trimming left V 6 bases short and J 5 bases short, with 22 bases between. The germline V gene has CDR1 MNHEY and CDR2 SMNVEV (reference sequence). This CDR3 region has 16 residues. As DNA, the CDR3 is TGTGCCAGCAGCATTAGGCCCAGGGCGCATCTGGAGACCCAGTACTTC. Amino acids: CASSIRPRAHLETQYF.

This clone was seen only a few times. This chain joins TRBV6-5 and TRBJ2-5; no definite D call. Germline CDR1 and CDR2: MNHEY and SVGAGI. Deletions cut 5 bases from V and 2 bases from J, with 9 bases between. This CDR3 is built from 13 residues. CDR3 bases: TGTGCCAGCAGTCGACTCCTACAAGAGACCCAGTACTTC. It specifies CASSRLLQETQYF.

V gene TRBV4-2 combines with J gene TRBJ2-1, with 9 nucleotides matching TRBD1. CDR3 length equals 16 residues. Germline values: CDR1 LGHNA, CDR2 YNFKEQ. V dropped 4 bases and J dropped 8; count of bases not matched to a gene: 12. DNA of the CDR3: TGTGCCAGCAGCCCGACAGGGGGGAGGGCCAGTTATGAGCAGTTCTTC. Protein: CASSPTGGRASYEQFF.

The sample holds a few counts of this clone. The rearrangement joins TRBV6-1 to TRBJ1-1; TRBD1 matches 7 bases. The CDR3 runs to 14 residues. Germline lookup yields CDR1 MNHNS and CDR2 SASEGT. With V trimmed by 4 bases and J by 1 base, 3 bases remained unmatched. The chain's CDR3 is CASSVQGPNTEAFF. In DNA, the CDR3 is TGTGCCAGCAGTGTACAGGGGCCGAACACTGAAGCTTTCTTT.

V is TRBV7-9 and J is TRBJ2-7; 9 bases agree with TRBD1. CDR3 length: 13 residues. With 10 bases clipped from V and 5 bases from J, the junction kept 9 bases outside the gene matches. Germline lookup yields CDR1 SEHNR and CDR2 FQNEAQ (reference sequence). CDR3 sequence reads: CANPGQGRNEQYF. CDR3 nucleotides: TGTGCCAACCCGGGACAGGGAAGGAACGAGCAGTACTTC.

This clone was picked up a small number of times. This chain's CDR3 is CAAAPTSGGPSDTQYF. CDR3 nucleotides: TGTGCCGCCGCACCGACTAGCGGGGGACCTTCGGATACGCAGTATTTT. The V call is TRBV28, the J call TRBJ2-3, with TRBD2 identical over 12 bases. Trimming at V came to 11 bases and at J to 6 bases, leaving 15 bases not matched to a gene. The CDR3 spans 16 residues. Germline CDR1 is MDHEN and CDR2 is SYDVKM.

V gene TRBV6-1 combines with J gene TRBJ2-3, with 8 bases aligning to TRBD2. CDR3 size: 12 residues. The germline V gene encodes CDR1 MNHNS and CDR2 SASEGT. The ends lost 6 bases at V and 8 bases at J; junction bases unmatched: 4. The chain's CDR3 is CASRLAGGTQYF. For the CDR3, the DNA is TGTGCCAGCAGACTGGCGGGGGGTACGCAGTATTTT.

The rearrangement uses TRBV6-5 and TRBJ2-7; TRBD1 might be the D (6 bases). The germline V and J ends were trimmed by 5 bases and 2 bases, with 10 bases remaining between them. In germline, CDR1 is MNHEY, CDR2 SVGAGI. This CDR3 region has 13 residues. The CDR3 nucleotides read TGTGCCAGCAGTAGACAGGCCCCCTACGAGCAGTACTTC. It is translated as CASSRQAPYEQYF.